This is a list of T cell receptor beta chains from one sample in a study of T-cell memory formation after mild COVID-19. In TCRdb, the 5' RACE reads were re-called with MiXCR into one record per CDR3 protein. The data show 250,000 to 350,000 distinct CDR3 sequences, about 16% seen once. The material sequenced was PBMCs or a T cell subset sorted from them (not recorded which). All receptors come from a man between 18 and 35 years old who had mild COVID-19 (a few samples of this study predate the infection). Cell type and time point are not known. CDR3s leave out the opening cysteine and the closing phenylalanine or tryptophan. The order of the fields is J gene, V gene, D gene, clone size, CDR3 protein. A D gene is named only where the DNA matches it firmly. Expanded clones get a size class; other rows say once, few or many, or leave the size out.

>TRBJ2-1|TRBV4-2|TRBD2|few
ASSPLAGQDIYNEQF
>TRBJ2-3|TRBV5-1|-|many
ASSLALNSLADTQY
>TRBJ1-5|TRBV7-2|TRBD1|few
ASSLGAGGQYQPQH
>TRBJ2-7|TRBV7-9|-|few
ASSLGTLYEQY
>TRBJ2-1|TRBV11-2|-|-
ASSQSLGNEQF
>TRBJ2-3|TRBV12-3/TRBV12-4|TRBD1|few
ASSSPGQGDADTQY
>TRBJ1-6|TRBV14|TRBD1|few
ASSQDRQGEPLH
>TRBJ2-1|TRBV24-1|TRBD2|few
ATLGGSLYNEQF
>TRBJ2-7|TRBV7-9|-|-
ASSLGGEWSYEQY
>TRBJ2-1|TRBV6-2/TRBV6-3|-|-
ASSYSGGEQF
>TRBJ2-2|TRBV29-1|TRBD2|-
SVETWGTSGGPGELF
>TRBJ1-2|TRBV5-1|-|-
ASSLELVYGYT
>TRBJ1-2|TRBV6-5|-|few
ASSYSRGGNGYT
>TRBJ2-1|TRBV29-1|-|-
SVERYNEQF
>TRBJ1-1|TRBV27|-|-
ASRYARGGAEAF
>TRBJ1-1|TRBV6-5|TRBD1|-
ASSYGTGGAEIAF
>TRBJ1-1|TRBV7-3|TRBD1|-
ASRTTGGDTEAF
>TRBJ2-3|TRBV6-4|-|-
ASSEGSWTDTQY
>TRBJ2-2|TRBV5-4|-|few
ASSLMGSIGELF
>TRBJ1-5|TRBV10-3|-|many
AISESGIYQPQH
>TRBJ2-7|TRBV20-1|TRBD2|-
SARVPGLVYEQY
>TRBJ2-5|TRBV29-1|-|-
SVVQTTQENQY
>TRBJ2-2|TRBV7-8|TRBD1|many
ASSLAIQGTGELF
>TRBJ2-3|TRBV29-1|TRBD1|few
SAMTGKTDTQY
>TRBJ2-1|TRBV20-1|-|-
SATPGVSYNEQF
>TRBJ2-1|TRBV5-1|-|-
ASSPGGTATYNEQF
>TRBJ2-5|TRBV28|-|-
ASSSWDVGETQY
>TRBJ2-5|TRBV3-1|-|-
ASSQPPGGSKETQY
>TRBJ1-2|TRBV4-1|-|many
ASSQEERQDNYGYT
>TRBJ2-3|TRBV5-1|TRBD2|-
ASSFGRGKDTQY
>TRBJ1-6|TRBV7-2|TRBD1|-
ASRENRGGSPLH
>TRBJ1-6|TRBV6-5|-|few
ASTQRGYNSPLH
>TRBJ2-5|TRBV7-3|-|few
ASSRASGETQY
>TRBJ1-1|TRBV5-1|TRBD1|-
ASEYRGGGTEAF
>TRBJ2-5|TRBV7-9|-|-
ASSFSTQETQY
>TRBJ2-2|TRBV19|-|few
ASSRLGTRTGELF
>TRBJ2-5|TRBV7-8|-|-
ASSRPYRGQETQY
>TRBJ2-1|TRBV7-2|TRBD2|few
ASSLVGAGAYNEQF
>TRBJ1-1|TRBV5-6|-|few
ASSRRGPGNTEAF
>TRBJ2-5|TRBV3-1|-|few
ASSQAGSQETQY